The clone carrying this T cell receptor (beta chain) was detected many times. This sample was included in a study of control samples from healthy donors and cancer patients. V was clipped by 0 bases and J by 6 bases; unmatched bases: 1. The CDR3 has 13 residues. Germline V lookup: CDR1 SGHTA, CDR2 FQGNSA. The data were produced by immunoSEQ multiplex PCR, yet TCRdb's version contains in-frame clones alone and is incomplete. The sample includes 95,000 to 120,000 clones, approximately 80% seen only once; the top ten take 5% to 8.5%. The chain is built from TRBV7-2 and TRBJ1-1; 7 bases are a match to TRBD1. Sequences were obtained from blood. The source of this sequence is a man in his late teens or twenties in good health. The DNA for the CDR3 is TGTGCCAGCAGCTTAGCGGACAGGTCTGAAGCTTTCTTT. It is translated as CASSLADRSEAFF.